The sequence of this TCR beta chain was determined in a study of graft-versus-host responses after intestinal transplantation. Overall study context: Uniformly, recipients were administered anti-thymocyte globulin induction with subsequent tacrolimus and steroids for approximately 3 years.

Trimming took 4 bases from V and 12 from J, leaving 8 bases between them. CDR1 SGHTS and CDR2 YDEGEE come from the germline V gene. The CDR3 loop spans 9 amino acids. Notes on this clone: As yet, its antigen is unknown.

Study findings and constraints: The recipient marrow held GvH clones, and some of them showed up first in ileum or blood. Elevated graft-versus-host to host-versus-graft clonal ratios in allografts were recorded for patients with graft-donor T cell macrochimerism. Maximum circulating GvH clone levels tracked with early post-transplant HvG decreases.

The data were produced by immunoSEQ multiplex PCR, yet TCRdb's version contains in-frame clones alone and is incomplete. This sample has 80,000 to 100,000 clones; roughly 90% occur once, and the top ten carry around 0.11%. The sequences come from unstimulated CD4+ T cells sorted from spleen or lymph node cells, collected before intestinal transplant. The receptor comes from a human donor who received an intestinal transplant. The chain uses TRBV5-8 and TRBJ2-7, with D perhaps TRBD2 (5 bases). The CDR3 spells CASSPRAYF. The CDR3 bases are TGTGCCAGCAGCCCGCGGGCGTACTTC.